This T cell receptor beta chain was sequenced in a study of blood T cell dynamics during melanoma immunotherapy. Unmatched junction bases numbered 8, after V lost 4 bases and J lost 7 bases. Germline V lookup: CDR1 SGDLS, CDR2 YYNGEE. This CDR3 has 14 amino acids. The assay was immunoSEQ multiplex PCR, and TCRdb's table has in-frame clones only and misses some. The sample lists 15,000 to 20,000 clones, approximately 94% occurring once. Time point meaning: week 3, after first cycle of checkpoint inhibitor. The chain links TRBV9 to TRBJ2-1, with 7 bases fitting TRBD2. The receptor's source is a human donor with melanoma. Sample: effector memory CD8+ T cells from blood, taken from a patient treated with checkpoint blockade. The CDR3 is CASSPTGGLNEQFF. As DNA, the CDR3 is TGTGCCAGCAGCCCCACGGGAGGCCTGAATGAGCAGTTCTTC.